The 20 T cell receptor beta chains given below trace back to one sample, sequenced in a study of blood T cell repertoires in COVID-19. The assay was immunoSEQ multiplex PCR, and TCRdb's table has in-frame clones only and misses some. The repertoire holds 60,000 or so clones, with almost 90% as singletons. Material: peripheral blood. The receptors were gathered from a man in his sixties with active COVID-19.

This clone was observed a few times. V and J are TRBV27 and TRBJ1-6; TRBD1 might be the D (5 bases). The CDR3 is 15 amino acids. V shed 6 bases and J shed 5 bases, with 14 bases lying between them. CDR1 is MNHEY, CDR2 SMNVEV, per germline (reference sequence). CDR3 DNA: TGTGCCAGCAGCGACAGTCATTCCCATAATTCACCCCTCCACTTT. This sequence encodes CASSDSHSHNSPLHF.

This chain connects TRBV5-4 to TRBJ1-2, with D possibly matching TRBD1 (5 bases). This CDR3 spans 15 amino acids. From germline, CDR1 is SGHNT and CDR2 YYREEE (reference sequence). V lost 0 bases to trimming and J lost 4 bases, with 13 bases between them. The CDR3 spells CASSLGLDSGYGYTF. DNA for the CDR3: TGTGCCAGCAGCTTGGGTCTCGACAGTGGCTATGGCTACACCTTC.

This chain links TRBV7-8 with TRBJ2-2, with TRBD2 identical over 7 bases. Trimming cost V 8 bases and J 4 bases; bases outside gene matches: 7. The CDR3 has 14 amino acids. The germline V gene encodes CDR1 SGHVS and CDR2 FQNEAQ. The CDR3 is CASSLLATTGELFF. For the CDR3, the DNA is TGTGCCAGCTCCCTACTAGCGACCACCGGGGAGCTGTTTTTT.

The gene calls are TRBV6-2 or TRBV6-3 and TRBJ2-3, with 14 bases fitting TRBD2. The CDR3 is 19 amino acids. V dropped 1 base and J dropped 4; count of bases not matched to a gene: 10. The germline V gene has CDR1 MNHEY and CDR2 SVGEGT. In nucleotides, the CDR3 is TGTGCCAGCAGTTACTTGGGACTAGCGGGAGTAAGTCGGGCAGATACGCAGTATTTT. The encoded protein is CASSYLGLAGVSRADTQYF.

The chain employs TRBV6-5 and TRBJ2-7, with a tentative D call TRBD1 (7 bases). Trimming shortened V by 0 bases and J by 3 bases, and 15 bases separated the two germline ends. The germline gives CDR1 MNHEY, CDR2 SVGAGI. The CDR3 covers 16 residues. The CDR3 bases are TGTGCCAGCAGTTACTCGTACAGGGGAGGAATCTACGAGCAGTACTTC. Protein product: CASSYSYRGGIYEQYF.

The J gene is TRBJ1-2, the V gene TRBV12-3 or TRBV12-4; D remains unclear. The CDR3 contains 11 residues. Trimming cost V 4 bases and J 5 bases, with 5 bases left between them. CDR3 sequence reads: CASSSRYGYTF. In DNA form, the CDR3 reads TGTGCCAGCAGTTCCAGATATGGCTACACCTTC.

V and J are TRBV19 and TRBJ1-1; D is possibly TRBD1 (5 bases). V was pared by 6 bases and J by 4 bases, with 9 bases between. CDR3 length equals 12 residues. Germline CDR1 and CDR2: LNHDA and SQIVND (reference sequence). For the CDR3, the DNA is TGTGCCAGTAGAACGGGGGGCACTGAAGCTTTCTTT. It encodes CASRTGGTEAFF.

The CDR3 DNA follows: TGTGCCAGCATTAACGTCAGGGGAGGGAATTCACCCCTCCACTTT. Amino acids: CASINVRGGNSPLHF. The chain is built from TRBV6-5 and TRBJ1-6, with a possible D match to TRBD1 (6 bases). CDR3 length: 15 amino acids. Per the germline V gene, CDR1 is MNHEY and CDR2 is SVGAGI. V was cut by 7 bases and J by 7 bases, with 17 bases left in between.

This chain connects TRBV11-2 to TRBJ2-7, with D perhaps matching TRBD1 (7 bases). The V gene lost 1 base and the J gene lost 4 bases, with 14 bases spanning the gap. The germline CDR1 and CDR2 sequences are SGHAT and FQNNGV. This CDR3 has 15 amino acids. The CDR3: CASSLGARGEYEQYF. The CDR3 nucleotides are TGTGCCAGCAGCTTAGGGGCCAGGGGGGAATACGAGCAGTACTTC.

CDR3 sequence: CASSQGLAVPHWTQYF. The CDR3 nucleotides read TGCGCCAGCAGCCAGGGACTAGCGGTACCGCATTGGACCCAGTACTTC. V is TRBV4-1 and J is TRBJ2-5; TRBD2 matches 11 bases. From germline, CDR1 is MGHRA and CDR2 YSYEKL. This CDR3 spans 16 amino acids. V shed 3 bases and J 7 bases; nucleotides not matched to a gene: 10.

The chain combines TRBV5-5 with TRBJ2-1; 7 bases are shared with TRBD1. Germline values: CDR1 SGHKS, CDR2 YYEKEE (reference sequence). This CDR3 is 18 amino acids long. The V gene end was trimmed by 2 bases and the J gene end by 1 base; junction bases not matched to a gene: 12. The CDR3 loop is CASSFSSHRGRSYNEQFF. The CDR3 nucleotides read TGTGCCAGCAGCTTCTCCAGCCACAGGGGTAGGTCCTACAATGAGCAGTTCTTC.

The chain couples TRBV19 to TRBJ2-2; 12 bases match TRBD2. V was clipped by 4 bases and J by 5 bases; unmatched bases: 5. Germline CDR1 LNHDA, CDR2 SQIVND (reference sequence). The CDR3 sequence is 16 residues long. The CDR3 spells CASSTGLAGRTGELFF. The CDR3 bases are TGTGCCAGTAGTACCGGACTAGCGGGGAGGACCGGGGAGCTGTTTTTT.

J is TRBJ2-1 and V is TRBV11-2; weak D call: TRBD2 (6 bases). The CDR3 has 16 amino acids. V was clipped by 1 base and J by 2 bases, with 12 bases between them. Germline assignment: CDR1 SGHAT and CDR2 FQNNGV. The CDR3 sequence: CASSLVGAGPYNEQFF. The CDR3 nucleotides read TGTGCCAGCAGCTTAGTAGGGGCGGGACCCTACAATGAGCAGTTCTTC.

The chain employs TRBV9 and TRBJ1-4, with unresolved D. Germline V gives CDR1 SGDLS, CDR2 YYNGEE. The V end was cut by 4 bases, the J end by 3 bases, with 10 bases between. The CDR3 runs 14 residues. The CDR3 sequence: CASSQTAANEKLFF. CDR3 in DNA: TGTGCCAGCAGCCAAACCGCAGCTAATGAAAAACTGTTTTTT. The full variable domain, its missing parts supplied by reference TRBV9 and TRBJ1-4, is DSGVTQTPKHLITATGQRVTLRCSPRSGDLSVYWYQQSLDQGLQFLIQYYNGEERAKGNILERFSAQQFPDLHSELNLSSLELGDSALYFCASSQTAANEKLFFGSGTQLSVL.

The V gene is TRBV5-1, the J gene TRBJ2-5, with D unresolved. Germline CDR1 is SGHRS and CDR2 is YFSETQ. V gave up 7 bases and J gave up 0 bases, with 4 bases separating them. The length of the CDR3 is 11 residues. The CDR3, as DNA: TGCGCCAGCTTCAACCAAGAGACCCAGTACTTC. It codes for CASFNQETQYF.

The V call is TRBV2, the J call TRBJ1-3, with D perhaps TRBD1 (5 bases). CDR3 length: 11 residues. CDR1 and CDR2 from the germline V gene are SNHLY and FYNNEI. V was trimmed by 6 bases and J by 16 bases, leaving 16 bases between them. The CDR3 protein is CASSQGVGSYF. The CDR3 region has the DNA TGTGCCAGCAGCCAAGGGGTCGGGTCTTATTTT.

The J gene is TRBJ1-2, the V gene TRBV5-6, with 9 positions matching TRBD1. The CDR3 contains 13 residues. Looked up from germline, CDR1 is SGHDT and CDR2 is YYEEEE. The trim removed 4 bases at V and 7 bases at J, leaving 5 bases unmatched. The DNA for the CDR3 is TGTGCCAGCAGCCGGGACAGGGCGACTGGCTACACCTTC. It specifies CASSRDRATGYTF.

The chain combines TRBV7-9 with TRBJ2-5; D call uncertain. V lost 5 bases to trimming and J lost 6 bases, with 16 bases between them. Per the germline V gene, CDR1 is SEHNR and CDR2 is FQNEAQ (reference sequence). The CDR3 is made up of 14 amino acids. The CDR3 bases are TGTGCCAGCAGCATTGGCGAAGAGGCGAAGACCCAGTACTTC. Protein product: CASSIGEEAKTQYF.

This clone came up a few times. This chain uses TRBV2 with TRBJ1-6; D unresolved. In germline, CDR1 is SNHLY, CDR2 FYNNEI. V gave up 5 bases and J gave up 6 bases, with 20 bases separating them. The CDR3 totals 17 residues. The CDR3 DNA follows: TGTGCCAGCAGTCTACAGAGGGAAATCAAGGGTAATTCACCCCTCCACTTT. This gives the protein CASSLQREIKGNSPLHF.

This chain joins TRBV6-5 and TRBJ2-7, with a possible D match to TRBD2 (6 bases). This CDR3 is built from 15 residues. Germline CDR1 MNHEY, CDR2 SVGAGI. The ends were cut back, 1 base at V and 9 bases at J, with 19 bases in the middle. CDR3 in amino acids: CASSYFPRLEGRQYF. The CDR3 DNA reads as TGTGCCAGCAGTTACTTCCCGAGACTGGAGGGTCGGCAGTACTTC.